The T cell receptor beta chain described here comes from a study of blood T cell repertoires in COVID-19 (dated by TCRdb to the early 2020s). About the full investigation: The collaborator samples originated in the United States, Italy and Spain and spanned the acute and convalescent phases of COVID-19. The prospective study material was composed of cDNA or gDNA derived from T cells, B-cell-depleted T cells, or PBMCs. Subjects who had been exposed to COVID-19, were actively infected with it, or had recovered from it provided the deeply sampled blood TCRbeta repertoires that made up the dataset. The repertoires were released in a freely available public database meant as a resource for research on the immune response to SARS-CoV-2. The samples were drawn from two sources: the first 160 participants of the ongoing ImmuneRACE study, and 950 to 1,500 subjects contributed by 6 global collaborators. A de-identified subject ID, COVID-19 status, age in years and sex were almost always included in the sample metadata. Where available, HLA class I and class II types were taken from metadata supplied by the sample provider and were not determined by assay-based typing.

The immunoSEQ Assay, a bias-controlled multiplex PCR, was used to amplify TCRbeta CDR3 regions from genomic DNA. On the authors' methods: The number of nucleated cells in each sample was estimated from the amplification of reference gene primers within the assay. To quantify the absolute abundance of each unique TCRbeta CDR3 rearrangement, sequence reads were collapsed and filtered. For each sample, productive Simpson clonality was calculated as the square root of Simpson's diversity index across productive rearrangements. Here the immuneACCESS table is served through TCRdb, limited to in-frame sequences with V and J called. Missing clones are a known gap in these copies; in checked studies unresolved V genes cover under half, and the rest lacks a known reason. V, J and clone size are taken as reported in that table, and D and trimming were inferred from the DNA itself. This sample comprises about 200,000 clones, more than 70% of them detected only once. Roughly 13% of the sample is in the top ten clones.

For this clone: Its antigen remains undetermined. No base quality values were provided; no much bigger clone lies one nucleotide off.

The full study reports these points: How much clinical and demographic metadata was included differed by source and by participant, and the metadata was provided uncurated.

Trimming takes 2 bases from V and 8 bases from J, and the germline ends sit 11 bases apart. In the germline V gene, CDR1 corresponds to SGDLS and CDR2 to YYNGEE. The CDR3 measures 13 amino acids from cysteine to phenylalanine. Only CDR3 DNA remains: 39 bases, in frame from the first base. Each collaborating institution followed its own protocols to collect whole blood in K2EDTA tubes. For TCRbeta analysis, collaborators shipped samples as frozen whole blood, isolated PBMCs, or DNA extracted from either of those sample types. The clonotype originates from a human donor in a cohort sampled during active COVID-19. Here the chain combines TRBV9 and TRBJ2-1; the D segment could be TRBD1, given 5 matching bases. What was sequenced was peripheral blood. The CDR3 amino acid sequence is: CASSVFVGDEQFF. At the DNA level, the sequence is TGTGCCAGCAGCGTCTTCGTAGGGGATGAGCAGTTCTTC. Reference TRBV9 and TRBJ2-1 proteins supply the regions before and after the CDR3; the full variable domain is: DSGVTQTPKHLITATGQRVTLRCSPRSGDLSVYWYQQSLDQGLQFLIQYYNGEERAKGNILERFSAQQFPDLHSELNLSSLELGDSALYFCASSVFVGDEQFFGPGTRLTVL.